The T cell receptor (beta chain) under discussion was sequenced for a study of identical twins. Study-level points and caveats: The degree of excess twin sharing was weaker in beta out-of-frame sequences. Cross-sectional statistics underpinned the conclusions; the same donors were not followed.

This CDR3 is built from 15 residues. Germline assignment: CDR1 SGHAT and CDR2 FQNNGV. With 3 bases removed from V and 1 base from J, the gap between germline ends came to 10 bases. A word on this clonotype: The antigen is not known.

TCRdb itself ran the 5' RACE reads through MiXCR, one entry per CDR3 protein. The sample has approximately 620,000 distinct CDR3 sequences; approximately 9% are singletons. The same sample was also studied in work on yellow fever vaccine responses in identical twins.

This clonotype originated in a woman aged 18-29 years in good health. The V gene is TRBV11-2, the J gene TRBJ2-1; tentatively, D is TRBD1 (5 bases). Sequences were obtained from PBMCs. The CDR3 DNA follows: TGTGCCAGCAGCTTCTCGGCAGGGTCCTACAATGAGCAGTTCTTC. Translated, it gives CASSFSAGSYNEQFF.